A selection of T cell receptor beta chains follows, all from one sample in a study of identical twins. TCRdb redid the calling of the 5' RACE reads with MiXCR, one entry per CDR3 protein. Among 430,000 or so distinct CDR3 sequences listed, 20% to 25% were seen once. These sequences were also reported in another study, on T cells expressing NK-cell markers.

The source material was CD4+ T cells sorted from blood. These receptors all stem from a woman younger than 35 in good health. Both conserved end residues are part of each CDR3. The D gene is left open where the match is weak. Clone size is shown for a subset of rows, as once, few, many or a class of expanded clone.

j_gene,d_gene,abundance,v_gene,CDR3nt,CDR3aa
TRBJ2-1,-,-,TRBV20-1,TGCAGTGCTAGGCATCCATGGGAGAACGACAATGAGCAGTTCTTC,CSARHPWENDNEQFF
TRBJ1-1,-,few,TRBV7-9,TGTGCCAGCAGCTTCCAGACTCACGGCACTGAAGCTTTCTTT,CASSFQTHGTEAFF
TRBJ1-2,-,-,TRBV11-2,TGTGCCAGCAGCCAGGCCCTCTTGAGCTATGGCTACACCTTC,CASSQALLSYGYTF
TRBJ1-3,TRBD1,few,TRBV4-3,TGCGCCAGCAGCCAAGGGGGGACAGAACGAGGAAGCACCATATATTTT,CASSQGGTERGSTIYF
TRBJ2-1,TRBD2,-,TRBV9,TGTGCCAGCAGCGTAGGGGTGGGACTAGCGGGAGTGAGAAATGAGCAGTTCTTC,CASSVGVGLAGVRNEQFF
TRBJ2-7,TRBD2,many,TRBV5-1,TGCGCCAGCAGCCAAAATCCCCCGGGACTAGCAAACGAGCAGTACTTC,CASSQNPPGLANEQYF
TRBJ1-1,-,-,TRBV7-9,TGTGCCAGCAGCTTCCGCAGCGACCCGGTCACTGAAGCTTTCTTT,CASSFRSDPVTEAFF
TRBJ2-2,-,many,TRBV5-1,TGCGCCAGCAGCCAACAGGGTAACACCGGGGAGCTGTTTTTT,CASSQQGNTGELFF
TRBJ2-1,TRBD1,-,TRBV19,TGTGCCAGTAGTAACGGACAGGGGATTTACAATGAGCAGTTCTTC,CASSNGQGIYNEQFF
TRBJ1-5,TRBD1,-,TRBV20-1,TGCAGTGCCTCACAGGGGGGGAATCAGCCCCAGCATTTT,CSASQGGNQPQHF
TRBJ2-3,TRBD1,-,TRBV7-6,TGTGCCAGCAGCTGGGCAGGGGGCCGAGATACGCAGTATTTT,CASSWAGGRDTQYF
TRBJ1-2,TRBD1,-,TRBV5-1,TGCGCCAGCAGCTCTTACAGGGGGCGTGAGGGCTACACCTTC,CASSSYRGREGYTF
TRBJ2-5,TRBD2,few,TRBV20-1,TGCAGTGCTAGGGCAGCGGGGAGAGGGGAGACCCAGTACTTC,CSARAAGRGETQYF
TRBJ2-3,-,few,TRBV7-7,TGTGCTAGCAGCCCATCGCCTGGGCCCTCCCAGTATTTT,CASSPSPGPSQYF
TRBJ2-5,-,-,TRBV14,TGTGCCAGCAGCCAAGTTGGTGGAGCGCCAGGGCCCCAGTACTTC,CASSQVGGAPGPQYF
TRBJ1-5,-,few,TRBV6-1,TGTGCCAGCGGAAGGTCAGCGTCGAATCAGCCCCAGCATTTT,CASGRSASNQPQHF
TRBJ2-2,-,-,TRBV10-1,TGCGCCAGCAGGGGTGGAGGATCCGGGGAGCTGTTTTTT,CASRGGGSGELFF
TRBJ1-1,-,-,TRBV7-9,TGTGCCAGCAGCTCCCAGCAAACCGGCAGGAAAGCTTTCTTT,CASSSQQTGRKAFF
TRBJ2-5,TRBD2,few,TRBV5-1,TGCGCCAGCAGCCCGAGACTAGCGGGAGGGCCAGAGACCCAGTACTTC,CASSPRLAGGPETQYF
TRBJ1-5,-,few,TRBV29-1,TGCAGCGTTGTGTACGGGGAGACCCAGCATTTT,CSVVYGETQHF
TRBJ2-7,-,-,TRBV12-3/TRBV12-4,TGTGCCAGCAGTTTAGCGATGGGTGCTGACGAGCAGTACTTC,CASSLAMGADEQYF
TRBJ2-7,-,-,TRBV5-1,TGCGCCAGCAGCTTACAGTCCTACGAGCAGTACTTC,CASSLQSYEQYF
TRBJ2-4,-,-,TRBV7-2,TGTGCCAGCAGCTTAAGGGACGTGCGGTACTTC,CASSLRDVRYF
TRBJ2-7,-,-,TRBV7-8,TGTGCCAGCAGCAGACGGGGCACGGACTCCTACGAGCAGTACTTC,CASSRRGTDSYEQYF
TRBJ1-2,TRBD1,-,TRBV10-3,TGTGCCATCAGTGCCGGGACAGGAGGCTACACCTTC,CAISAGTGGYTF
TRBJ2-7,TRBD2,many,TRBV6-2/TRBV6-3,TGTGCCAGCAGTTTGCGGGAGGGGTACGAGCAGTACTTC,CASSLREGYEQYF
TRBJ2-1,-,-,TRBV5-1,TGCGCCAGCAGCTTGGGGACCCAGTACAATGAGCAGTTCTTC,CASSLGTQYNEQFF
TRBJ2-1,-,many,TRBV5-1,TGTGCCAGCAGCTTGGCCCATGAGCAGTTCTTC,CASSLAHEQFF
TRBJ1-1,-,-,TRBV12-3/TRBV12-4,TGTGCCAGCAGCCCTATCGGCACGAACACTGAAGCTTTCTTT,CASSPIGTNTEAFF
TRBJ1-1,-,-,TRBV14,TGTGCCAGCAGCCAGGTGGGCAGGAAGAACACTGAAGCTTTCTTT,CASSQVGRKNTEAFF
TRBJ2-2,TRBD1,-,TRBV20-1,TGCAGTGCTAGAGATAGGGTCCGAGGGGGCGCCAACACCGGGGAGCTGTTTTTT,CSARDRVRGGANTGELFF
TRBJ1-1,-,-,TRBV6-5,TGTGCCAGCAGTTACGGGCCGGTGGGTACTGAAGCTTTCTTT,CASSYGPVGTEAFF
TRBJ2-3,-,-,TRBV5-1,TGCGCCAGCAGCTTTGGGGACGGTGGCACAGATACACAGTATTTT,CASSFGDGGTDTQYF
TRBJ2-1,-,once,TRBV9,TGTGCCAGCAGCGTAGTAGGGGGAAACAATGAGCAGTTCTTC,CASSVVGGNNEQFF
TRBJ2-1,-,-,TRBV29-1,TGCAGCGTTGTCAGTCCTCAAGGGGATCGTTACAATGAGCAGTTCTTC,CSVVSPQGDRYNEQFF
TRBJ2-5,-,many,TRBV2,TGTGCCAGCGGGCCAGAGACGGAGACCCAGTACTTC,CASGPETETQYF
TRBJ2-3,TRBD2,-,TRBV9,TGTGCCAGCAGCGAGACTAGCGGACCCACAGATACGCAGTATTTT,CASSETSGPTDTQYF
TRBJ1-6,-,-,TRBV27,TGTGCCAGCACCACCACAGGGTTTCGGTCACCCCTCCACTTT,CASTTTGFRSPLHF
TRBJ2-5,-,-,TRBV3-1,TGTGCCAGCAGCCAAAGGGGCCAAGAGACCCAGTACTTC,CASSQRGQETQYF
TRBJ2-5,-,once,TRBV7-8,TGTGCCAGCAGCCCTATAGTTGCCCTCCAAGAGACCCAGTACTTC,CASSPIVALQETQYF
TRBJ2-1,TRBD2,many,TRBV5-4,TGTGCCAGCAGCTTTCCCTCGGCGGGAGGGCAGTTTCCGGGAAATGAGCAGTTCTTC,CASSFPSAGGQFPGNEQFF
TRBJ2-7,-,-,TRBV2,TGTGCCAGCACAGTATCCCGGACACCCCCCTACGAGCAGTACTTC,CASTVSRTPPYEQYF
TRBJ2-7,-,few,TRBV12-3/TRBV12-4,TGTGCCAGCAGCCAACAAGCTTACGAGCAGTACTTC,CASSQQAYEQYF
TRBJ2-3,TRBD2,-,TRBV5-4,TGTGCCAGCAGCTCACCAGCGGGGGGCCGTCAGGTAGATACGCAGTATTTT,CASSSPAGGRQVDTQYF
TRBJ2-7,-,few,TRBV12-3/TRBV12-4,TGTGCCAGCAGTTTACGGATGTCCTACGAGCAGTACTTC,CASSLRMSYEQYF
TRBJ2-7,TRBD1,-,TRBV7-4,TGTGCCAGCAGCTTTGGACAGGGCGCATTCCCCGGGTCCGAGCAGTACTTC,CASSFGQGAFPGSEQYF
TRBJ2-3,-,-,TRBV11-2,TGTGCCAGCAGCACCAAGCGAGATACGCAGTATTTT,CASSTKRDTQYF
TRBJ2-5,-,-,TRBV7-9,TGTGCCAGCAGCTTTACTCCGCAAGAGACCCAGTACTTC,CASSFTPQETQYF
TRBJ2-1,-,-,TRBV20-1,TGCAGTGTGTTTCAGGAGAGGGGTTACAATGAGCAGTTCTTC,CSVFQERGYNEQFF
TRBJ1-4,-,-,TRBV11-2,TGTGCCAGCAGGACGCCGGGGAAAGGAGAAAAACTGTTTTTT,CASRTPGKGEKLFF
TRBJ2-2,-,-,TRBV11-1,TGTGCCAGCAGCCCGTCCGGGACAAGACTTACTATGAACACCGGGGAGCTGTTTTTT,CASSPSGTRLTMNTGELFF
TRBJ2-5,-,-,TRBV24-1,TGTGCCACCAGTCCTGGGGGCACGGAGACCCAGTACTTC,CATSPGGTETQYF
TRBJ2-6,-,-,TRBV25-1,TGTGCCAGCAGTGACTTATCTTTCCCTGGGGCCAACGTCCTGACTTTC,CASSDLSFPGANVLTF
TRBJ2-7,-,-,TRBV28,TGTGCCAGCAGACTAAGACAGGAATCGGGCGAGCAGTACTTC,CASRLRQESGEQYF